The 26 T cell receptor beta chains below were found in one sample sequenced in a study of beta chain features in type 1 diabetes. Study-wide findings and caveats: Across all four CD4+ subsets, people with type 1 diabetes showed modestly shorter TCRB CDR3s.

No antigen is known for these receptors. Expressed TCRB transcripts were sequenced after all isolated RNA was converted to cDNA. TCRdb's table, derived via immunoSEQ multiplex PCR, lists solely in-frame clones and lacks some. Among 300,000 to 400,000 clones listed, 9.5% to 10% were seen once. Sequences were obtained from central memory CD4+ T cells from blood. These receptor sequences come from a man aged 30 to 45 with type 1 diabetes.

In its sample, this clone was seen a few times. The V and J genes are TRBV6-5 and TRBJ1-5; 8 bases fit TRBD1. V dropped 7 bases and J dropped 7; count of bases not matched to a gene: 12. The germline V gene encodes CDR1 MNHEY and CDR2 SVGAGI. There are 15 residues in the CDR3. DNA of the CDR3: TGTGCCAGCAAGACCTCAGGGGGCGCAGGGCAGCCCCAGCATTTT. Translated: CASKTSGGAGQPQHF.

This clone has at least ten counts. The chain recombines TRBV28 with TRBJ2-5, with TRBD1 matching over 9 bases. CDR3 size: 16 residues. Germline CDR1 MDHEN, CDR2 SYDVKM. The V gene end was trimmed by 7 bases and the J gene end by 5 bases; junction bases not matched to a gene: 14. CDR3 loop: CASTTPRGTGRETQYF. The CDR3 nucleotides read TGTGCCAGCACCACCCCCCGTGGGACAGGGAGGGAGACCCAGTACTTC. Full variable domain (rest looked up from reference TRBV28 and TRBJ2-5): DVKVTQSSRYLVKRTGEKVFLECVQDMDHENMFWYRQDPGLGLRLIYFSYDVKMKEKGDIPEGYSVSREKKERFSLILESASTNQTSMYLCASTTPRGTGRETQYFGPGTRLLVL.

This clone showed up many times. The chain joins TRBV14 to TRBJ2-7; D gene ambiguous. The V end was cut by 4 bases, the J end by 6 bases, with 13 bases between. The CDR3 is 13 amino acids. The V gene's germline CDR1 is SGHDN and CDR2 FVKESK. CDR3 sequence: CASSLLGTSEQYF. DNA for the CDR3: TGTGCCAGCAGCCTCCTGGGTACTTCCGAGCAGTACTTC.

The rearrangement links TRBV7-2 to TRBJ1-2, with 12 bases that match TRBD1. This CDR3 has 15 amino acids. Germline CDR1 is SGHTA and CDR2 is FQGNSA. V was pared by 2 bases and J by 8 bases, with 6 bases of the junction left unmatched. CDR3 DNA: TGTGCCAGCAGCTTATGGGACAGGGGGCCGGAGGGCTACACCTTC. Translation gives CASSLWDRGPEGYTF.

The rearrangement links TRBV11-2 to TRBJ2-7, with D possibly being TRBD1 (5 bases). Germline values: CDR1 SGHAT, CDR2 FQNNGV. The CDR3 covers 15 residues. Deletions cut 6 bases from V and 6 bases from J, with 21 bases between. CDR3 protein: CASSLRGGDGREQYF. CDR3 in DNA: TGTGCCAGCAGTCTAAGGGGCGGCGACGGTCGCGAGCAGTACTTC.

This clone was observed a handful of times. This CDR3 is CASSLGGARVPYEQYF. The CDR3 nucleotides are TGTGCCAGCAGCTTAGGAGGGGCCAGGGTTCCCTACGAGCAGTACTTC. The chain links TRBV13 to TRBJ2-7, with a tentative D call TRBD1 (5 bases). V lost 0 bases and J 2 bases, leaving 14 bases between the germline ends. This CDR3 is 16 amino acids long. Germline assignment: CDR1 PRHDT and CDR2 FYEKMQ (reference sequence). Full variable domain (rest looked up from reference TRBV13 and TRBJ2-7): AAGVIQSPRHLIKEKRETATLKCYPIPRHDTVYWYQQGPGQDPQFLISFYEKMQSDKGSIPDRFSAQQFSDYHSELNMSSLELGDSALYFCASSLGGARVPYEQYFGPGTRLTVT.

This clone has only a few counts. The genes are TRBV18 and TRBJ2-5; 10 bases match TRBD2. The assigned J gene may be wrong: the sequence end matches TRBJ2-7 better. CDR1 is KGHSH and CDR2 is LQKENI in the germline V gene. The CDR3 loop spans 18 amino acids. Written as DNA, the CDR3 is TGTGCCAGCTCACCACCGCCTAGCGGGAGCTATAGCTCCTACGAGCAGTACTTC. As protein: CASSPPPSGSYSSYEQYF.

The rearrangement uses TRBV27 and TRBJ2-1; D unresolved. The CDR3 has 16 amino acids. Per the germline V gene, CDR1 is MNHEY and CDR2 is SMNVEV (reference sequence). V shed 4 bases and J shed 0 bases, with 13 bases lying between them. The CDR3 nucleotides read TGTGCCAGCAGTTCCATTCGCGGTTACTCCTACAATGAGCAGTTCTTC. It encodes CASSSIRGYSYNEQFF.

This clone was recorded a few times. The chain is built from TRBV15 and TRBJ2-1; D perhaps matches TRBD1 (6 bases). The CDR3 contains 11 residues. Deletions cut 5 bases from V and 15 bases from J, with 14 bases between. Per the germline V gene, CDR1 is LNHNV and CDR2 is YYDKDF (reference sequence). The CDR3: CATSHREALFF. The CDR3 nucleotides are TGTGCCACCAGCCACAGGGAAGCGCTGTTCTTC.

This clone occurred a few times. This rearrangement joins TRBV7-9 to TRBJ2-5; D gene ambiguous. Per the germline V gene, CDR1 is SEHNR and CDR2 is FQNEAQ (reference sequence). V lost 5 bases and J lost 4, with 8 bases in between. The CDR3 sequence is 12 residues long. For the CDR3, the DNA is TGTGCCAGCAGCCGGGTCCTAGAGACCCAGTACTTC. Residues: CASSRVLETQYF.

This clone was seen a few times. The chain uses TRBV6-5 and TRBJ1-2; D unresolved. This CDR3 is built from 15 residues. V gave up 7 bases and J gave up 8 bases, with 23 bases separating them. From germline, CDR1 is MNHEY and CDR2 SVGAGI. The CDR3 is CASISSAALFTGYTF. The DNA of the CDR3 is TGTGCCAGCATTAGTTCGGCAGCCCTTTTCACGGGCTACACCTTC.

In this sample, this clone turned up a few times. The chain uses TRBV28 and TRBJ1-1; 8 bases agree with TRBD1. The CDR3 runs to 16 residues. Germline V gene data show CDR1 as MDHEN and CDR2 as SYDVKM. Losses at the gene ends were 4 bases for V and 4 bases for J; bases not matched to a gene: 11. CDR3: CASSSVRGRGGTEAFF. CDR3 nucleotides: TGTGCCAGCAGTTCGGTCAGGGGGCGAGGTGGCACTGAAGCTTTCTTT.

The V gene is TRBV28, the J gene TRBJ1-2; a possible D gene is TRBD1 (5 bases). The CDR3 length is 14 residues. V lost 4 bases, J lost 7 bases, and 16 bases lay in between. Germline V gives CDR1 MDHEN, CDR2 SYDVKM. Here the CDR3 DNA reads TGTGCCAGCAGTTCACGGGGCGGTCGGGGTGGCTACACCTTC. Translating it yields CASSSRGGRGGYTF.

The V call is TRBV6-5, the J call TRBJ2-7; D is perhaps TRBD1 (5 bases). This CDR3 contains 13 residues. Trimming stripped 3 bases from V and 4 bases from J, with 10 bases between. Germline V lookup: CDR1 MNHEY, CDR2 SVGAGI. The chain's CDR3 is CASSYPTAYEQYF. In nucleotides, the CDR3 is TGTGCCAGCAGTTATCCGACAGCATACGAGCAGTACTTC.

In this sample, this clone turned up a few times. This sequence may be a read error, since a much larger clone differs from it by one base. This chain links TRBV5-5 with TRBJ1-1; 9 nucleotides agree with TRBD1. Per the germline V gene, CDR1 is SGHKS and CDR2 is YYEKEE (reference sequence). The CDR3 extends over 14 amino acids. Losses at the gene ends were 4 bases for V and 1 base for J; bases not matched to a gene: 2. The CDR3 DNA is TGTGCCAGCAGCCCGGGACAGGGGAACACTGAAGCTTTCTTT. Protein product: CASSPGQGNTEAFF.

The chain combines TRBV6-1 with TRBJ2-1, with D maybe TRBD2 (7 bases). Trimming cost V 0 bases and J 10 bases, with 16 bases left between them. The CDR3 totals 15 residues. Germline loops: CDR1 MNHNS, CDR2 SASEGT. CDR3 sequence reads: CASSEAGGRGGEQFF. The CDR3 region has the DNA TGTGCCAGCAGTGAAGCCGGGGGGCGCGGAGGCGAGCAGTTCTTC.

There are many counts of this clone. V usage is TRBV27 and J usage is TRBJ1-4; a weak D match, TRBD1 (5 bases). Trimming left V 4 bases short and J 0 bases short, with 9 bases between. The germline gives CDR1 MNHEY, CDR2 SMNVEV (reference sequence). The CDR3 is 15 residues long. CDR3 DNA sequence: TGTGCCAGCAGTTACCCGACAGCAACTAATGAAAAACTGTTTTTT. It encodes CASSYPTATNEKLFF.

The rearrangement links TRBV7-9 to TRBJ2-3; 14 bases are a match to TRBD2. CDR3 size: 17 residues. Germline loops: CDR1 SEHNR, CDR2 FQNEAQ (reference sequence). V was pared by 4 bases and J by 1 base, with 4 bases of the junction left unmatched. This CDR3 is CASSWGLAGVGTDTQYF. In nucleotides, the CDR3 is TGTGCCAGCAGCTGGGGACTAGCGGGAGTGGGCACAGATACGCAGTATTTT.

This clone was observed a handful of times. The V gene is TRBV2, the J gene TRBJ1-5; no definite D call. The germline CDR1 and CDR2 sequences are SNHLY and FYNNEI. This CDR3 is 13 amino acids long. V dropped 3 bases and J dropped 5 bases, with 8 bases sitting between them. CDR3 nucleotides: TGTGCCAGCAGTGACAGTGTGGATCAGCCCCAGCATTTT. Translating gives CASSDSVDQPQHF.

In its sample, this clone is medium-sized. The chain is built from TRBV2 and TRBJ2-1, with D unresolved. The germline V gene has CDR1 SNHLY and CDR2 FYNNEI. The ends were cut back, 1 base at V and 8 bases at J, with 6 bases in the middle. This CDR3 spans 12 amino acids. CDR3 sequence: CASSEDRDEQFF. DNA of the CDR3: TGTGCCAGCAGTGAAGATAGAGATGAGCAGTTCTTC.

The CDR3 sequence is CASSLAGQGNIQYF. Written as DNA, the CDR3 is TGTGCCAGCAGCTTAGCGGGACAGGGGAACATTCAGTACTTC. The chain couples TRBV7-9 to TRBJ2-4; 10 bases map to TRBD1. Germline assignment: CDR1 SEHNR and CDR2 FQNEAQ (reference sequence). Unmatched junction bases numbered 0, after V lost 0 bases and J lost 7 bases. The CDR3 is 14 amino acids.

The table lists this clone with a few counts. The chain uses TRBV6-5 and TRBJ2-5, with D perhaps TRBD1 or TRBD2 (5 bases each). V dropped 2 bases and J dropped 2 bases, with 15 bases sitting between them. CDR3 length: 16 amino acids. CDR1 is MNHEY, CDR2 SVGAGI, per germline. The CDR3, as DNA: TGTGCCAGCAGTTACGGGGGAACCCTAAATCAAGAGACCCAGTACTTC. Encoded protein: CASSYGGTLNQETQYF.

V and J are TRBV18 and TRBJ2-1; the D is unclear. The V and J ends lost 1 base and 5 bases respectively, with 6 bases between them. The CDR3 runs to 13 residues. Germline CDR1 and CDR2: KGHSH and LQKENI. The CDR3 sequence: CASSPRVNNEQFF. CDR3 bases: TGTGCCAGCTCACCACGGGTAAACAATGAGCAGTTCTTC.

This clone was seen ten or more times. The chain recombines TRBV27 with TRBJ1-1; 7 bases map to TRBD1. CDR1 MNHEY and CDR2 SMNVEV come from the germline V gene (reference sequence). The CDR3 has 15 residues. V shed 1 base, J shed 5 bases, and the junction held 7 bases outside the gene matches. The CDR3 DNA sequence: TGTGCCAGCAGTTTATTAGGGGGCGAGGGAACTGAAGCTTTCTTT. This gives the protein CASSLLGGEGTEAFF.

Many counts were recorded for this clone. The chain carries TRBV5-1 and TRBJ2-5; D is uncertain. V was trimmed by 0 bases and J by 1 base, leaving 4 bases between them. The CDR3 is 13 residues long. Germline V lookup: CDR1 SGHRS, CDR2 YFSETQ. The DNA of the CDR3 is TGCGCCAGCAGCTTGGTGTCCCAAGAGACCCAGTACTTC. This translates into CASSLVSQETQYF.

In this sample, this clone turned up many times. V is TRBV5-4 and J is TRBJ1-3, with D unresolved. Per germline, CDR1 SGHNT and CDR2 YYREEE (reference sequence). Trimming pared 0 bases from V and 0 bases from J, leaving 7 bases between. The CDR3 covers 15 residues. The CDR3 reads CASSLDSLSGNTIYF. In nucleotides, the CDR3 is TGTGCCAGCAGCTTGGACAGCCTCTCTGGAAACACCATATATTTT.